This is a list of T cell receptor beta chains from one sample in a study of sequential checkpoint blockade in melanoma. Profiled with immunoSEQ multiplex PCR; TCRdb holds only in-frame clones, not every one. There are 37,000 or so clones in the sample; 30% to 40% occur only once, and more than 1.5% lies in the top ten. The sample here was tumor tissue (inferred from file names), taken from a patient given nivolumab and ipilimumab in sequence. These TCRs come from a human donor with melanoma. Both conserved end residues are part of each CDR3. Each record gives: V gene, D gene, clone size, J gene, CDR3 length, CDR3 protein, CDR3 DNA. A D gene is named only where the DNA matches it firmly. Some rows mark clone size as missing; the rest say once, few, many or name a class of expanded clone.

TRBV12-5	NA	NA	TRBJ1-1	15	CASGGRSGTVHEAFF	TGTGCTAGTGGGGGACGGTCCGGGACGGTCCATGAAGCTTTCTTT
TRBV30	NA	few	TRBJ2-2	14	CAWTLRWNTGELFF	TGTGCCTGGACCCTTCGATGGAACACCGGGGAGCTGTTTTTT
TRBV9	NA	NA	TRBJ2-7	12	CASGVQPYEQYF	TGTGCCAGCGGGGTACAACCCTACGAGCAGTACTTC
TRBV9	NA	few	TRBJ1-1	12	CASNPGGTEAFF	TGTGCCAGCAACCCCGGGGGGACTGAAGCTTTCTTT
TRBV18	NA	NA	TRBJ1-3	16	CASSPPGLTVVDTIYF	TGTGCCAGCTCACCTCCGGGACTCACTGTGGTAGACACCATATATTTT
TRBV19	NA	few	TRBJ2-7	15	CASSIYSTSSYEQYF	TGTGCCAGTAGTATCTATAGCACCAGCTCCTACGAGCAGTACTTC
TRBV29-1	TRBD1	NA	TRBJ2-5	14	CSGGQAGFGETQYF	TGCAGCGGGGGACAGGCAGGGTTCGGAGAGACCCAGTACTTC
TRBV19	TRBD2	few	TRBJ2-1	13	CASSYTAGNEQFF	TGTGCCAGTAGTTACACAGCGGGGAATGAGCAGTTCTTC
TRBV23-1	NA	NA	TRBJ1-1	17	CASSSHRQEYEDTEAFF	TGCGCCAGCAGTTCCCACAGGCAAGAGTACGAGGACACTGAAGCTTTCTTT
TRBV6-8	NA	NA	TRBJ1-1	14	CASSAQDSSTEAFF	TGTGCCAGCAGTGCGCAGGACAGTTCCACTGAAGCTTTCTTT
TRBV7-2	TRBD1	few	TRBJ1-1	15	CAILPGQGANTEAFF	TGTGCCATTTTACCGGGACAGGGGGCGAACACTGAAGCTTTCTTT
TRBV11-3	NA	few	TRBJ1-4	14	CASSLGQGNEKLFF	TGTGCCAGCAGCTTAGGGCAGGGAAATGAAAAACTGTTTTTT
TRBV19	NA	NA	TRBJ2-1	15	CASSKDRLSYNEQFF	TGTGCCAGTAGTAAAGACAGGCTCTCCTACAATGAGCAGTTCTTC
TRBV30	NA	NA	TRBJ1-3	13	CAWSGLTGNTIYF	TGTGCCTGGAGTGGATTGACTGGAAACACCATATATTTT
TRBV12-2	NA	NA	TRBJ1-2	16	CASRVQDPGQGDGYTF	TGTGCAAGTCGCGTACAAGACCCGGGACAGGGGGACGGCTACACCTTC
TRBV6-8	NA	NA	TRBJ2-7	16	CASSPHPGLEGYEQYF	TGTGCCAGCAGTCCTCATCCAGGGTTGGAGGGCTACGAGCAGTACTTC
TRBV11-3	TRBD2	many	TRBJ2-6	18	CASSLYRDYLSGANVLTF	TGTGCCAGCAGCTTATATAGGGACTATCTTTCTGGGGCCAACGTCCTGACTTTC
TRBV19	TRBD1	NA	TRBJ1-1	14	CASSTGGGWTEAFF	TGTGCCAGTAGTACAGGGGGCGGATGGACTGAAGCTTTCTTT
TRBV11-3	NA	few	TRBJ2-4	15	CASSMGGGVGNIQYF	TGTGCCAGCAGCATGGGAGGGGGCGTAGGAAACATTCAGTACTTC
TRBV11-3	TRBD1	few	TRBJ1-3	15	CASSLGTGEGNTIYF	TGTGCCAGCAGCTTAGGGACAGGGGAAGGAAACACCATATATTTT
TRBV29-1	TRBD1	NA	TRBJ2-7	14	CSVEDRGQGYEQYF	TGCAGCGTTGAAGATCGCGGACAGGGCTACGAGCAGTACTTC
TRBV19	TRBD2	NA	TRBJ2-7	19	CASSRKGTSGPNILYEQYF	TGTGCCAGTAGTCGCAAAGGGACTAGCGGGCCCAATATCCTATACGAGCAGTACTTC
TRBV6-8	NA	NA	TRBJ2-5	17	CASSLRQGTRYQETQYF	TGTGCCAGCAGTTTAAGGCAGGGTACGCGGTACCAAGAGACCCAGTACTTC
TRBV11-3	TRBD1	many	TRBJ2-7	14	CASSLDRVTYEQYF	TGTGCCAGCAGCTTGGACAGGGTCACCTACGAGCAGTACTTC
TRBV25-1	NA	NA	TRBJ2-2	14	CASSLTANTGELFF	TGTGCCAGCAGTTTGACAGCGAACACCGGGGAGCTGTTTTTT
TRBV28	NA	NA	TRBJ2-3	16	CASSGDGRGGADTQYF	TGTGCCAGCAGTGGGGACGGCAGGGGAGGCGCAGATACGCAGTATTTT
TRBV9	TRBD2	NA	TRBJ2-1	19	CASSPQINWGAGGFNEQFF	TGTGCCAGCAGCCCACAAATCAATTGGGGGGCGGGAGGGTTTAATGAGCAGTTCTTC
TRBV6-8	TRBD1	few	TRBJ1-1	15	CASSYAGQGMSEAFF	TGTGCCAGCAGTTACGCTGGACAGGGAATGTCTGAAGCTTTCTTT
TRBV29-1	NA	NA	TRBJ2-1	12	CSVAVPGDEQFF	TGCAGCGTTGCGGTCCCGGGGGATGAGCAGTTCTTC
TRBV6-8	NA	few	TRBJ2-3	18	CASSRTFLAGQGTDTQYF	TGTGCCAGCAGCCGGACTTTTTTAGCGGGACAGGGCACAGATACGCAGTATTTT
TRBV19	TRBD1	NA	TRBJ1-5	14	CASSQGGGNQPQHF	TGTGCCAGTAGTCAGGGGGGCGGCAATCAGCCCCAGCATTTT
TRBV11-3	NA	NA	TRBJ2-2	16	CASSLELQGSAGELFF	TGTGCCAGCAGCTTAGAATTGCAGGGGAGTGCCGGGGAGCTGTTTTTT
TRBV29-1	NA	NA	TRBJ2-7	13	CSGGFSLGYEQYF	TGCAGCGGGGGCTTCTCATTAGGGTACGAGCAGTACTTC
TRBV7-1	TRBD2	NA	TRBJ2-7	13	CASTLAGFYEQYF	TGTGCCAGCACCCTAGCGGGATTCTACGAGCAGTACTTC
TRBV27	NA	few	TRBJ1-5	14	CASSLYDSNQPQHF	TGTGCCAGCAGCCTTTACGATAGCAATCAGCCCCAGCATTTT
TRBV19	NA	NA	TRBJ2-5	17	CASSTYYRGGGQETQYF	TGTGCCAGTAGTACCTACTACAGGGGAGGGGGACAAGAGACCCAGTACTTC
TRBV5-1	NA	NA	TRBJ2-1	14	CASSLEPSANEQFF	TGCGCCAGCAGCTTGGAACCTTCGGCCAATGAGCAGTTCTTC
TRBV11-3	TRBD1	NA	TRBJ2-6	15	CASGTGTSGANVLTF	TGTGCCAGCGGGACAGGGACTTCTGGGGCCAACGTCCTGACTTTC
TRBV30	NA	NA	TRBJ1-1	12	CARSGRNTEAFF	TGTGCCCGAAGCGGAAGGAACACTGAAGCTTTCTTT
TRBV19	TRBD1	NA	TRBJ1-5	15	CASSRGQGGNQPQHF	TGTGCCAGTAGTAGAGGACAGGGCGGCAATCAGCCCCAGCATTTT
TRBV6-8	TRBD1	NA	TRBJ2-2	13	CASRRTGTGELFF	TGTGCCAGCAGGCGGACAGGGACCGGGGAGCTGTTTTTT
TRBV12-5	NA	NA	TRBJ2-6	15	CASGSWNSGANVLTF	TGTGCCAGCGGGTCATGGAACTCTGGGGCCAACGTCCTGACTTTC
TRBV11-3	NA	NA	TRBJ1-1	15	CASSLSRGTNTEAFF	TGTGCCAGCAGCCTGTCTCGAGGGACGAACACTGAAGCTTTCTTT
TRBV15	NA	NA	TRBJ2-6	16	CATRKGRNSGANVLTF	TGTGCCACCAGAAAGGGGCGGAACTCTGGGGCCAACGTCCTGACTTTC
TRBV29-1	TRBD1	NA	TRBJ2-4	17	CSVVRDSSLHPKNIQYF	TGCAGCGTTGTCCGGGACAGCTCCTTGCATCCCAAAAACATTCAGTACTTC
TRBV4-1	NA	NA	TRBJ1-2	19	CASSQVGLRGAGANYGYTF	TGCGCCAGCAGCCAAGTGGGCCTCCGGGGGGCAGGGGCGAACTATGGCTACACCTTC
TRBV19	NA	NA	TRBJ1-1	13	CASSSALNTEAFF	TGTGCCAGTAGTTCAGCTTTGAACACTGAAGCTTTCTTT
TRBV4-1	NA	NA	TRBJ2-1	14	CASSQGPGHNEQFF	TGCGCCAGCAGCCAAGGCCCGGGTCACAATGAGCAGTTCTTC
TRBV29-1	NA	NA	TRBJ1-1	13	CSVGRPADTEAFF	TGCAGCGTTGGGCGACCGGCGGACACTGAAGCTTTCTTT
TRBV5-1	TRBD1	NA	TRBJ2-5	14	CASRVGQAEETQYF	TGCGCCAGCAGAGTGGGACAGGCAGAAGAGACCCAGTACTTC
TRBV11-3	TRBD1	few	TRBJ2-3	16	CASSPGQGGTTDTQYF	TGTGCCAGCAGCCCCGGACAGGGGGGGACCACAGATACGCAGTATTTT
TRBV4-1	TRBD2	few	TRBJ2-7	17	CASSQEGRGVDSYEQYF	TGCGCCAGCAGCCAAGAAGGCCGGGGGGTGGACTCCTACGAGCAGTACTTC
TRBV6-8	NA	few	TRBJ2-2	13	CASRGPLTGELFF	TGTGCCAGCAGGGGCCCACTCACGGGGGAGCTGTTTTTT
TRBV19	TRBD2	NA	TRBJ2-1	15	CASSIGAGASNEQFF	TGTGCCAGTAGTATAGGCGCGGGAGCCAGCAATGAGCAGTTCTTC
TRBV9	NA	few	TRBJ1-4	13	CASSGPENEKLFF	TGTGCCAGCAGCGGCCCCGAAAATGAAAAACTGTTTTTT